This is a list of T cell receptor beta chains from one sample in a study of CD8+CD57+ T cells in acquired aplastic anemia. TCRdb passed the reads through MiXCR, listing each CDR3 protein once. The sample holds roughly 180,000 distinct CDR3 sequences; 64% are singletons and the top ten take around 42%. The sequencing sample was made of sorted CD4+, CD8+, or CD8+CD57+ T cells (not recorded which) from PBMCs. The source is a human donor with severe aplastic anemia or a healthy control (not recorded which). Both conserved end residues are trimmed from each CDR3. The D gene is left open where the match is weak.

j_gene | v_gene | d_gene | len | CDR3aa
TRBJ1-1 | TRBV9 | TRBD1 | 12 | ASSPRQGNTEAF
TRBJ2-7 | TRBV7-3 | - | 11 | ASSPSTPYEQY
TRBJ2-7 | TRBV29-1 | - | 11 | SVVGQGHYEQY
TRBJ1-2 | TRBV5-1 | - | 10 | ASSLDVDGYT
TRBJ1-1 | TRBV2 | - | 12 | ASSPGHMNTEAF
TRBJ1-1 | TRBV6-4 | - | 12 | ASSPSLGGTEAF
TRBJ2-2 | TRBV2 | - | 13 | ASSEARGVGGELF
TRBJ2-7 | TRBV19 | - | 11 | ASNGGGLGEQY
TRBJ1-1 | TRBV29-1 | - | 10 | SEIQGETGAF
TRBJ2-7 | TRBV4-2 | TRBD1 | 13 | ASSPRTGGAYEQY
TRBJ1-6 | TRBV20-1 | - | 10 | SARDNGEPLH
TRBJ1-1 | TRBV29-1 | - | 11 | SVRLGMNTEAF
TRBJ2-3 | TRBV5-1 | - | 12 | ASSLDRITDTQY
TRBJ2-5 | TRBV25-1 | - | 12 | ASSPDSYQETQY
TRBJ2-7 | TRBV5-5 | - | 13 | ASSLSSGWTYEQY
TRBJ2-3 | TRBV24-1 | - | 11 | ATSVTGIDTQY